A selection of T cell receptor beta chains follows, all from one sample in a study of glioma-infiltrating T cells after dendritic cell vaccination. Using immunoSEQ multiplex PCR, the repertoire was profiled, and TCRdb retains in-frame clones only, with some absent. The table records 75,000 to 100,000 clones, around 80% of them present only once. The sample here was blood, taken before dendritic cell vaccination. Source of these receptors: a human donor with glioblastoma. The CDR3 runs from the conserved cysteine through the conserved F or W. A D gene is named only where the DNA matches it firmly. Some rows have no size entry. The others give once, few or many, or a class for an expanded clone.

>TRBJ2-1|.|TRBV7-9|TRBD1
TGTGCCAGCAGCCTCGGACAGGGCTCCTACAATGAGCAGTTCTTC
CASSLGQGSYNEQFF
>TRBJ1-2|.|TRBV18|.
TGTGCCAGCTCACTCAGCGGGTCTGAGGGCTACACCTTC
CASSLSGSEGYTF
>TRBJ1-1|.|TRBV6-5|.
TGTGCCAGCAGTCGACGAGGGATGAACACTGAAGCTTTCTTT
CASSRRGMNTEAFF
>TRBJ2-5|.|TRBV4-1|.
TGCGCCAGCAGCCAAGATCCCCAGTCTCTGTTTCAGTACTTC
CASSQDPQSLFQYF
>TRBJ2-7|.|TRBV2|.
TGTGCCAGCAGTGGGGAGGCCTCCTACGAGCAGTACTTC
CASSGEASYEQYF
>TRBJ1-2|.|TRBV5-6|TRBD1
TGTGCCAGCAGGGCGACAGGGATCCGTGGCTACACCTTC
CASRATGIRGYTF
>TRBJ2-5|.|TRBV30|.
TGTGCCTGGAGTGTGCTAGCGAAAGAGACCCAGTACTTC
CAWSVLAKETQYF
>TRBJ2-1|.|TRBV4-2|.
TGTGCCAGCAGCCAAGTCGGCGGATCTTACAATGAGCAGTTCTTC
CASSQVGGSYNEQFF
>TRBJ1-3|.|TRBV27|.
TGTGCCAGCAGTTTGGTATTTGGGGGGTTAGGTTCTGGAAACACCATATATTTT
CASSLVFGGLGSGNTIYF
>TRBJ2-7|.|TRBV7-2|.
TGTGCCAGCAGCTTTGGGGGGGGCCTTTCCGAGCAGTACTTC
CASSFGGGLSEQYF
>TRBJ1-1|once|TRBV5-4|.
TGTGCCAGCAGTACCAGGGCCATGAACACTGAAGCTTTCTTT
CASSTRAMNTEAFF
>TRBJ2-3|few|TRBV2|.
TGTGCCAGCAGTGAAGCTAGGCGGGATACGCAGTATTTT
CASSEARRDTQYF
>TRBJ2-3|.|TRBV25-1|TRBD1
TGTGCCAGTATAGCCGGGACAGGGTATCCCGATACGCAGTATTTT
CASIAGTGYPDTQYF
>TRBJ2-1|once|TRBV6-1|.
TGTGCCAGCAGTGGACTAATAGGTTACAATGAGCAGTTCTTC
CASSGLIGYNEQFF
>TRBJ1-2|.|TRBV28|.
TGTGCCAGCAGCCTCGGGGGGGGGAACTATGGCTACACCTTC
CASSLGGGNYGYTF
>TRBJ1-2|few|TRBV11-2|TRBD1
TGTGCCAGCAGATACGGGACAGGGGATGGCTACACCTTC
CASRYGTGDGYTF
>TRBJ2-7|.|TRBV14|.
TGTGCCAGCAGCCAGGCGGGCCTTAGCTCCTACGAGCAGTACTTC
CASSQAGLSSYEQYF
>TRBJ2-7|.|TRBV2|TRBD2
TGTGCCAGCTCGGGACTAGCGGTATCCTACGAGCAGTACTTC
CASSGLAVSYEQYF
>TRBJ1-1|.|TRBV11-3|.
TGTGCCAGCAGCTTACCTGCAGGGCAAGCTTTCTTT
CASSLPAGQAFF
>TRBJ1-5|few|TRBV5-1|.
TGCGCCAGCAGCTTGGGGGCGTCTAGCAATCAGCCCCAGCATTTT
CASSLGASSNQPQHF
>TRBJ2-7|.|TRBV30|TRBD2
TGTGCCTGGATAGGCGGGGGGGTCAACGAGCAGTACTTC
CAWIGGGVNEQYF
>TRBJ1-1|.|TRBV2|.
TGTGCCAGCAGCGCGGAACAGGACACTGAAGCTTTCTTT
CASSAEQDTEAFF
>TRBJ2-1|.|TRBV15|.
TGTGCCACCAGCAGATCCCTGGCTGAGCAGTTCTTC
CATSRSLAEQFF
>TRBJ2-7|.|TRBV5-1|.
TGCGCCAGCAGCTTGGTATCCTACGAGCAGTACTTC
CASSLVSYEQYF
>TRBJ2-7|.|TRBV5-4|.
TGTGCCAGCAGCTCTGCGGGGACCGGCTCCTACGAGCAGTACTTC
CASSSAGTGSYEQYF